Listed below are T cell receptor beta chains from one sample, sequenced in a study of CD8+ T cells in alopecia areata. Data came from immunoSEQ multiplex PCR; TCRdb stores just in-frame clones and leaves some out. The sample contains over 150,000 clones, roughly 56% of which appear only once. The specimen was CD8+ T cells sorted from blood. Receptors originate from a human donor in good health. CDR3s include the opening cysteine and the closing phenylalanine or tryptophan. The D gene is left open where the match is weak. Where a row states a size, it is once, few, many or the class of an expanded clone; other rows omit it.

size,D,J,V,CDR3,DNA
NA,NA,TRBJ1-5,TRBV5-6,CASSLKGWGSQPQHF,TGTGCCAGCAGCTTAAAGGGCTGGGGTTCTCAGCCCCAGCATTTT
few,TRBD2,TRBJ2-3,TRBV4-1,CASSQQLAGGPADTQYF,TGCGCCAGCAGCCAGCAACTAGCGGGGGGCCCCGCGGATACGCAGTATTTT
few,NA,TRBJ2-7,TRBV25-1,CASSEGGVYEQYF,TGTGCCAGCAGTGAGGGAGGTGTCTACGAGCAGTACTTC
NA,NA,TRBJ2-6,TRBV5-1,CASSLAFAGANVLTF,TGCGCCAGCAGCTTGGCTTTCGCTGGGGCCAACGTCCTGACTTTC
few,TRBD2,TRBJ2-3,TRBV19,CASSRSGGAADTQYF,TGTGCCAGTAGTAGGAGCGGGGGGGCAGCAGATACGCAGTATTTT
NA,TRBD1,TRBJ2-7,TRBV18,CASSPPRGQGIRALEQYF,TGTGCCAGCTCACCACCGAGAGGACAGGGGATACGGGCACTCGAGCAGTACTTC
NA,NA,TRBJ2-6,TRBV13,CASSQRTVRGNVLTF,TGTGCCAGCAGCCAACGGACAGTTAGAGGCAACGTCCTGACTTTC
NA,NA,TRBJ1-1,TRBV9,CASSGGGNTEAFF,TGTGCCAGCAGCGGGGGAGGGAACACTGAAGCTTTCTTT
NA,NA,TRBJ2-3,TRBV18,CASSPPEQRSTDTQYF,TGTGCCAGCTCACCACCGGAGCAACGATCCACAGATACGCAGTATTTT
many,TRBD2,TRBJ2-5,TRBV4-2,CASSQDFSGGAETQYF,TGTGCCAGCAGCCAAGATTTTAGCGGGGGGGCAGAGACCCAGTACTTC
NA,NA,TRBJ2-4,TRBV4-2,CASSQGTENIQYF,TGTGCCAGCAGCCAAGGGACAGAAAACATTCAGTACTTC
NA,NA,TRBJ1-2,TRBV27,CASSLYGDNYGYTF,TGTGCCAGCAGTTTATACGGGGACAACTATGGCTACACCTTC
NA,NA,TRBJ1-2,TRBV30,CAWVEVFLNPGGGGGYTF,TGTGCCTGGGTTGAGGTGTTTTTAAACCCCGGGGGCGGCGGCGGCTACACCTTC
NA,TRBD1,TRBJ2-3,TRBV27,CANQQGAGGTDTQYF,TGTGCCAATCAACAGGGGGCCGGAGGCACAGATACGCAGTATTTT
NA,NA,TRBJ1-5,TRBV19,CASSIGNQPQHF,TGTGCCAGTAGTATAGGCAATCAGCCCCAGCATTTT
NA,NA,TRBJ2-7,TRBV9,CASSGRDSSYEQYF,TGTGCCAGCAGCGGACGGGACTCTTCCTACGAGCAGTACTTC